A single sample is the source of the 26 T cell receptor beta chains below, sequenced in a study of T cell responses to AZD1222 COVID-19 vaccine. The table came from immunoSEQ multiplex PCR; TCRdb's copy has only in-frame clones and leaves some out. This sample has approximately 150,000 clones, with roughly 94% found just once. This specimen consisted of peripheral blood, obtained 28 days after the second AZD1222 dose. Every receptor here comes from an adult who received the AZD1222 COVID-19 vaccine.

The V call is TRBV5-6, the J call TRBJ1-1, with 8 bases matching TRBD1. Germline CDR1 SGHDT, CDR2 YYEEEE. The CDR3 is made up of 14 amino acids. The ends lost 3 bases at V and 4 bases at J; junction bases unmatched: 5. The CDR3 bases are TGTGCCAGCAGCTCCCGGACAGGGTTCACTGAAGCTTTCTTT. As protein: CASSSRTGFTEAFF.

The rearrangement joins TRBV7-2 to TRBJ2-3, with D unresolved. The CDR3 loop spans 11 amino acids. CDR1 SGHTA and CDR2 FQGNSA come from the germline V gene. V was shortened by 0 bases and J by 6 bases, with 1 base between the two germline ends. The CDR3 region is CASSLADTQYF. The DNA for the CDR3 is TGTGCCAGCAGCTTAGCCGATACGCAGTATTTT.

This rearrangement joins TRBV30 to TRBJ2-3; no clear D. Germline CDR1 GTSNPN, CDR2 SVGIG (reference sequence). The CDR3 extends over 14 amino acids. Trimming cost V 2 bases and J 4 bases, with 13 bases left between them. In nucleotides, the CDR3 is TGTGCCTGGAGTATATCGCCCTTAGCAGATACGCAGTATTTT. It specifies CAWSISPLADTQYF.

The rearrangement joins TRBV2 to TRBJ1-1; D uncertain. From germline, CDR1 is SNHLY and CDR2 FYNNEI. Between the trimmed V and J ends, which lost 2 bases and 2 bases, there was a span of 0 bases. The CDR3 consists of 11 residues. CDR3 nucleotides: TGTGCCAGCAGTGAAAACACTGAAGCTTTCTTT. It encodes CASSENTEAFF.

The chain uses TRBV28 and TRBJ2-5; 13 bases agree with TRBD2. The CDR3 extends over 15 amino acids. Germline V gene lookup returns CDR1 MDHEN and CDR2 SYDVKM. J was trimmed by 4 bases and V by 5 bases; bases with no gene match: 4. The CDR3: CASSPGLAGPETQYF. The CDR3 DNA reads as TGTGCCAGCAGTCCGGGACTAGCGGGACCAGAGACCCAGTACTTC.

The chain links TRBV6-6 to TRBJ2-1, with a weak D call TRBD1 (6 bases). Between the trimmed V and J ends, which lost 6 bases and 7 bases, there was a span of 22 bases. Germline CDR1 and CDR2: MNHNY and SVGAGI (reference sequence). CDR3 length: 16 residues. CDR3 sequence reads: CASSLTGPRGRNEQFF. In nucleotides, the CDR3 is TGTGCCAGCAGCCTGACAGGTCCCCGGGGTCGGAATGAGCAGTTCTTC.

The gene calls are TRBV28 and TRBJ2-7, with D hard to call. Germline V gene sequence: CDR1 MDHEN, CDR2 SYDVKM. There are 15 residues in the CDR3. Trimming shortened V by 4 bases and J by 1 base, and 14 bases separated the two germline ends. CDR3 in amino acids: CASSSSTWASYEQYF. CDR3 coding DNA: TGTGCCAGCAGTTCCTCGACATGGGCTTCCTACGAGCAGTACTTC.

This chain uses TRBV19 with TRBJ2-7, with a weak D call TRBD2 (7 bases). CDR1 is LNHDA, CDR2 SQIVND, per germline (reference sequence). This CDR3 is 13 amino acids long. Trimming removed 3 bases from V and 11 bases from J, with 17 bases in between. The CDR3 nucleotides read TGTGCCAGTAGTATGGCGGGGGCCGGGCGGGAGTACTTC. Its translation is CASSMAGAGREYF.

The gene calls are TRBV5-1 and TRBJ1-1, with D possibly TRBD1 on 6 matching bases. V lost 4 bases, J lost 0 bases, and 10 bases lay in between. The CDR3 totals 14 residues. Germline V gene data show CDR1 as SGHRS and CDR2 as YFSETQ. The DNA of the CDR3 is TGCGCCAGCAGCACCGGACAGATGAACACTGAAGCTTTCTTT. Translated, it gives CASSTGQMNTEAFF.

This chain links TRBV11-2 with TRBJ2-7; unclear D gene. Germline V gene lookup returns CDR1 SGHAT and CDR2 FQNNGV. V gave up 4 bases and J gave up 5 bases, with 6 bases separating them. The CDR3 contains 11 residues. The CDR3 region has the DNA TGTGCCAGCAGCTGGGCAAACGAGCAGTACTTC. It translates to CASSWANEQYF. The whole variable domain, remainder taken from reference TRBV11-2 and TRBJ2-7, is EAGVAQSPRYKIIEKRQSVAFWCNPISGHATLYWYQQILGQGPKLLIQFQNNGVVDDSQLPKDRFSAERLKGVDSTLKIQPAKLEDSAVYLCASSWANEQYFGPGTRLTVT.

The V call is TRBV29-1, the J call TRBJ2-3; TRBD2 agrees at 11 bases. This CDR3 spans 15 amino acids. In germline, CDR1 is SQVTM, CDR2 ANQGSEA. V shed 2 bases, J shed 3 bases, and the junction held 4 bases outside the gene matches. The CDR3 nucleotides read TGCAGCGTTGAATTAGGGACTAGCGGTACAGATACGCAGTATTTT. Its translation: CSVELGTSGTDTQYF.

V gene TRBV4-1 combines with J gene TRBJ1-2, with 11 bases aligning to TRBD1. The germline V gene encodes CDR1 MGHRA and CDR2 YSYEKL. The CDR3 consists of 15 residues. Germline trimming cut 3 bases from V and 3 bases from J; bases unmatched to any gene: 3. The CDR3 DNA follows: TGCGCCAGCAGCCATAAGGGACAGGGGGACTATGGCTACACCTTC. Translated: CASSHKGQGDYGYTF.

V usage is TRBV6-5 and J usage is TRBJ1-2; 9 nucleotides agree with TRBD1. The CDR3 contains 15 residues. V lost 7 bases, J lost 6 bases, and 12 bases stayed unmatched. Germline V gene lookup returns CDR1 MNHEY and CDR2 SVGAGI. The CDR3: CASKKTGTGYDGYTF. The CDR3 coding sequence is TGTGCCAGCAAAAAAACCGGGACAGGGTATGATGGCTACACCTTC.

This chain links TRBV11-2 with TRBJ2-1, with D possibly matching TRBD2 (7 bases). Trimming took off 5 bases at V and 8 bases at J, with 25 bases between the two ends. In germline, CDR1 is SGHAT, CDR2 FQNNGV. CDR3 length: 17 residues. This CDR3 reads CASSPLEGGREIYEQFF. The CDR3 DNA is TGTGCCAGCAGCCCATTAGAGGGGGGGCGGGAGATCTATGAGCAGTTCTTC.

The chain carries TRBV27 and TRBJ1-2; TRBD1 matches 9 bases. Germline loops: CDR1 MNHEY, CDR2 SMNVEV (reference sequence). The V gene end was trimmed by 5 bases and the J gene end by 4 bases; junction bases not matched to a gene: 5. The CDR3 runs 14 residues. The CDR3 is CASSLGQGIYGYTF. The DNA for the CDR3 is TGTGCCAGCAGTCTCGGACAGGGGATCTATGGCTACACCTTC.

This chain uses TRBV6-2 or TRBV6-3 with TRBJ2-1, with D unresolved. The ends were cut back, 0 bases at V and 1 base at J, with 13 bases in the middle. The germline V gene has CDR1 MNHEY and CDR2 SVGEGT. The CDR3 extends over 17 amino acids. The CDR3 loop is CASSYSVGGWSYNEQFF. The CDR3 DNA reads TGTGCCAGCAGTTACTCGGTTGGTGGGTGGTCCTACAATGAGCAGTTCTTC.

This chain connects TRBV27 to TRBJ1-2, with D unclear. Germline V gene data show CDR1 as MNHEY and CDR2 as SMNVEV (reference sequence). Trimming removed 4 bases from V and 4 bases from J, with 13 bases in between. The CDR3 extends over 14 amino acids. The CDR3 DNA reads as TGTGCCAGCAGTTCCACGACCCGCGGCTATGGCTACACCTTC. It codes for CASSSTTRGYGYTF.

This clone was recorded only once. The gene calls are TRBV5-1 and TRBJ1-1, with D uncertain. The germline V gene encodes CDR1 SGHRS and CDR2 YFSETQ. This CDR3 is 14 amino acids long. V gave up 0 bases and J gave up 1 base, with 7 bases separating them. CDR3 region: CASSLAWGNTEAFF. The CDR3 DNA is TGCGCCAGCAGCTTGGCCTGGGGGAACACTGAAGCTTTCTTT.

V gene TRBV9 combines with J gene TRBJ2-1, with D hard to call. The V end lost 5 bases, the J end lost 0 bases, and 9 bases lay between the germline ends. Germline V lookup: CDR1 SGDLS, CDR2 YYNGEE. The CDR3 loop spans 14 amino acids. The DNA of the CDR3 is TGTGCCAGCAGTCCCCAGAGCTCCTACAATGAGCAGTTCTTC. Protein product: CASSPQSSYNEQFF.

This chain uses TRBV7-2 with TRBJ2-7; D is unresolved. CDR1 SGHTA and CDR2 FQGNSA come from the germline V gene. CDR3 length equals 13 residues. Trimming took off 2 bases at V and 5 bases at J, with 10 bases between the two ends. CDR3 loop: CASSLLPPHEQYF. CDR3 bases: TGTGCCAGCAGCTTACTGCCCCCACACGAGCAGTACTTC.

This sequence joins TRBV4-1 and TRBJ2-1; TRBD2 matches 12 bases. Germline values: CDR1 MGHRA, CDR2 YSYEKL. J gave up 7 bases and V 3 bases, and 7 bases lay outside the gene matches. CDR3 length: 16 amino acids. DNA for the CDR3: TGCGCCAGCAGCCATCAGTGGACTAGCGGGATAAATGAGCAGTTCTTC. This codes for CASSHQWTSGINEQFF.

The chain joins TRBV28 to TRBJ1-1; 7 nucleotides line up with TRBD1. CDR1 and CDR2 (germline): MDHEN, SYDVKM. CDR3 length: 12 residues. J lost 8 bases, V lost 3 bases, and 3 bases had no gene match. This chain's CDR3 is CASSFRDREAFF. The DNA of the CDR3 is TGTGCCAGCAGTTTCCGGGACAGAGAAGCTTTCTTT.

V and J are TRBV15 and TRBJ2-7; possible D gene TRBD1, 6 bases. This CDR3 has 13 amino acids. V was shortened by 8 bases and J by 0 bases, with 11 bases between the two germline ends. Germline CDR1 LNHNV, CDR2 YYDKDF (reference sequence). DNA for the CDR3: TGTGCCACCGCAATACAGGGCTCCTACGAGCAGTACTTC. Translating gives CATAIQGSYEQYF.

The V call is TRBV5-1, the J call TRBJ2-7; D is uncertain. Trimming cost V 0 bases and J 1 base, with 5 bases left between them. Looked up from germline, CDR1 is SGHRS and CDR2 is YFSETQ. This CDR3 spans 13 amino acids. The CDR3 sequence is CASSLDYSYEQYF. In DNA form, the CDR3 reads TGCGCCAGCAGCTTGGATTATTCCTACGAGCAGTACTTC.

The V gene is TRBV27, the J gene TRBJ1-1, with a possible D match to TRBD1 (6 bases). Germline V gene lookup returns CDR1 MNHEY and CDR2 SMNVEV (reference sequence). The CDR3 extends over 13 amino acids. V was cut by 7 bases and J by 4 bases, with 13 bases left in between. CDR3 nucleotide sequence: TGTGCCAGCATGGGACATTCCCCCACTGAAGCTTTCTTT. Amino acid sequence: CASMGHSPTEAFF.

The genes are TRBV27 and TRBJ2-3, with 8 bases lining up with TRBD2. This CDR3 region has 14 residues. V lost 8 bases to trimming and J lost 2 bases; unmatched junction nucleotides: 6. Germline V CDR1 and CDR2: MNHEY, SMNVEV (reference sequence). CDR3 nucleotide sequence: TGTGCCAGCTCCGGACTAGCCGTCACAGATACGCAGTATTTT. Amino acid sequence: CASSGLAVTDTQYF.